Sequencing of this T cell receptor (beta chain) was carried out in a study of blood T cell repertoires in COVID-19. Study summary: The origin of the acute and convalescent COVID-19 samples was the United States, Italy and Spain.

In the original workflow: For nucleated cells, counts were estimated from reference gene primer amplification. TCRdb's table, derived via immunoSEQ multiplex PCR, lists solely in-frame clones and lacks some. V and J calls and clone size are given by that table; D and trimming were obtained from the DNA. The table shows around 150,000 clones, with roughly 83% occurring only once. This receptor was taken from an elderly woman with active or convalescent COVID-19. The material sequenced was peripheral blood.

The CDR3: CSAPRQKGYTF. The CDR3 DNA follows: TGCAGTGCTCCCCGACAGAAGGGCTACACCTTC. The chain has TRBV20-1 and TRBJ1-2, with D possibly TRBD1 on 5 matching bases. In germline, CDR1 is DFQATT, CDR2 SNEGSKA (reference sequence). This CDR3 has 11 residues. V lost 5 bases to trimming and J lost 8 bases, with 12 bases between them.